These 28 T cell receptor beta chains came from one sample sequenced in a study of CD8+CD57+ T cells in acquired aplastic anemia. The patients chosen for sequencing had shown expansion of CD8+CD57+ cells (detected by flow cytometry). Profiles of TCR beta VDJ and CDR3 were generated from a genomic DNA template. A single record per CDR3 protein comes from TCRdb applying MiXCR to the reads. The sample has around 200,000 distinct CDR3 sequences, approximately 48% seen once. Material: sorted CD4+, CD8+, or CD8+CD57+ T cells (not recorded which) from PBMCs. Receptors were obtained from a human donor with aplastic anemia.

The chain is built from TRBV24-1 and TRBJ1-1; D gene uncertain. The CDR3 extends over 14 amino acids. Trimming cost V 5 bases and J 1 base, with 10 bases left between them. CDR1 is KGHDR, CDR2 SFDVKD, per germline. CDR3 DNA: TGTGCCACCAGTGCCAAGGTCGGGAACACTGAAGCTTTCTTT. Translation gives CATSAKVGNTEAFF.

The genes are TRBV11-2 and TRBJ2-6, with D hard to call. V gave up 5 bases and J gave up 0 bases, with 11 bases separating them. The CDR3 length is 16 residues. Germline CDR1 is SGHAT and CDR2 is FQNNGV. The CDR3 sequence: CASSQGLFSGANVLTF. For the CDR3, the DNA is TGTGCCAGCAGCCAAGGTCTATTCTCTGGGGCCAACGTCCTGACTTTC.

This clonotype was seen ten or more times. V is TRBV7-3 and J is TRBJ2-7; TRBD2 aligns across 9 bases. With V trimmed by 2 bases and J by 2 bases, 4 bases remained unmatched. The germline V gene has CDR1 SGHTA and CDR2 FQGTGA. The CDR3 is 15 residues long. CDR3 DNA sequence: TGTGCCAGCAGCTTATACGCGGGAGGGCCCTACGAGCAGTACTTC. It yields the protein CASSLYAGGPYEQYF.

This clonotype has ten or more counts. The chain couples TRBV5-1 to TRBJ2-3; 9 bases map to TRBD1. The trim removed 3 bases at V and 4 bases at J, leaving 3 bases unmatched. CDR1 and CDR2 (germline): SGHRS, YFSETQ. The CDR3 has 14 residues. DNA of the CDR3: TGCGCCAGCAGCTCTACAGGGGGCGCAGATACGCAGTATTTT. This encodes CASSSTGGADTQYF.

Of note for this clonotype: A read error may account for a junction end that differs from germline. This chain connects TRBV9 to TRBJ2-1, with no clear D. The CDR3 spans 14 residues. Germline CDR1 reads SGDLS; CDR2 reads YYNGEE. The CDR3 sequence is CTSSASGYYNEQFF. CDR3 in DNA: TGTACCAGCAGCGCTTCGGGTTACTACAATGAGCAGTTCTTC.

The count of this clonotype is one. V is TRBV24-1 and J is TRBJ2-7, with 8 positions matching TRBD1. J lost 2 bases, V lost 3 bases, and 8 bases had no gene match. CDR3 length: 16 amino acids. Germline loops: CDR1 KGHDR, CDR2 SFDVKD. CDR3 DNA: TGTGCCACCAGTGATCCACGGGACAGGCGTACCTACGAGCAGTACTTC. Translating it yields CATSDPRDRRTYEQYF.

There are many counts of this clonotype. The V and J genes are TRBV20-1 and TRBJ2-2; perhaps D is TRBD1 or TRBD2 (5 bases each). CDR1 is DFQATT, CDR2 SNEGSKA, per germline (reference sequence). There are 16 residues in the CDR3. Trimming pared 3 bases from V and 0 bases from J, leaving 14 bases between. The chain's CDR3 is CSARPAGTANTGELFF. The CDR3 region has the DNA TGCAGTGCTAGGCCCGCAGGGACCGCGAACACCGGGGAGCTGTTTTTT.

This clonotype was recorded many times. This chain links TRBV5-1 with TRBJ2-1; 8 bases match TRBD2. The V segment lost 2 bases and the J segment 0 bases; nucleotides outside the gene matches: 13. CDR3 length equals 19 residues. Germline V CDR1 and CDR2: SGHRS, YFSETQ. In DNA, the CDR3 is TGCGCCAGCAGCTTAGGGTCGGGAGGGTCCTTAAGCTCCTACAATGAGCAGTTCTTC. Its translation: CASSLGSGGSLSSYNEQFF. Full variable domain (missing parts from reference TRBV5-1 and TRBJ2-1): KAGVTQTPRYLIKTRGQQVTLSCSPISGHRSVSWYQQTPGQGLQFLFEYFSETQRNKGNFPGRFSGRQFSNSRSEMNVSTLELGDSALYLCASSLGSGGSLSSYNEQFFGPGTRLTVL.

The chain has TRBV19 and TRBJ1-5; 8 bases line up with TRBD1. Germline V gene lookup returns CDR1 LNHDA and CDR2 SQIVND (reference sequence). The CDR3 runs 15 residues. Losses at the gene ends were 6 bases for V and 3 bases for J; bases not matched to a gene: 7. Written as DNA, the CDR3 is TGTGCCAGTAGAAGCAGGGGGCTTACCAATCAGCCCCAGCATTTT. Its translation is CASRSRGLTNQPQHF.

In its sample, this clonotype was seen a few times. The V and J genes are TRBV30 and TRBJ2-1; possible D gene TRBD1, 5 bases. Germline CDR1 is GTSNPN and CDR2 is SVGIG (reference sequence). Deletions cut 2 bases from V and 8 bases from J, with 16 bases between. CDR3 length: 14 amino acids. The CDR3 is CAWSRGWAADEQFF. The CDR3 DNA reads TGTGCCTGGAGTAGGGGTTGGGCCGCAGATGAGCAGTTCTTC.

The rearrangement uses TRBV20-1 and TRBJ1-6; a possible D gene is TRBD1 (6 bases). This CDR3 spans 12 amino acids. Germline CDR1 reads DFQATT; CDR2 reads SNEGSKA (reference sequence). The V and J ends lost 7 bases and 7 bases respectively, with 11 bases between them. DNA of the CDR3: TGCAGTGTACAGGGTGGCAATTCACCCCTCCACTTT. Its translation is CSVQGGNSPLHF.

The chain couples TRBV2 to TRBJ1-3, with 8 bases matching TRBD1. The CDR3 contains 17 residues. The trim removed 2 bases at V and 0 bases at J, leaving 6 bases unmatched. Looked up from germline, CDR1 is SNHLY and CDR2 is FYNNEI. The CDR3 protein is CASSELGQDASGNTIYF. DNA for the CDR3: TGTGCCAGCAGTGAATTGGGACAGGATGCCTCTGGAAACACCATATATTTT.

Notes on this clonotype: A much larger clone differs by one base, so this may be a read error. The chain combines TRBV11-1 with TRBJ2-1; 7 bases agree with TRBD2. The junction had 7 bases not matched to a gene; V was cut back by 3 bases and J by 5 bases. This CDR3 has 15 residues. CDR1 is SGHAT, CDR2 FQDESV, per germline (reference sequence). CDR3 DNA: TGTGCCAGCAGCTTTAGGCTAGCGGACCACAATGAGCAGTTCTTC. Its translation is CASSFRLADHNEQFF.

This clonotype was detected ten times or more. The genes are TRBV11-2 and TRBJ1-6; no clear D. V was clipped by 2 bases and J by 8 bases, with 13 bases between them. The CDR3 runs to 15 residues. Germline V gene data show CDR1 as SGHAT and CDR2 as FQNNGV. CDR3 nucleotides: TGTGCCAGCAGCTTAAAAGGCAGTAGGGATTCACCCCTCCACTTT. It encodes CASSLKGSRDSPLHF.

At least ten counts were recorded for this clonotype. The chain links TRBV6-2 or TRBV6-3 to TRBJ1-5, with D hard to call. This CDR3 is built from 13 residues. Germline CDR1 and CDR2: MNHEY and SVGEGT. V lost 3 bases to trimming and J lost 6 bases, with 9 bases between them. The CDR3 here is CASSYRFGQPQHF. Here the CDR3 DNA reads TGTGCCAGCAGTTATCGTTTTGGTCAGCCCCAGCATTTT.

The chain employs TRBV5-3 and TRBJ2-5, with D possibly being TRBD1 or TRBD2 (6 bases each). TRBV5-3 carries the ORF label, with uncertain function. Trimming shortened V by 8 bases and J by 7 bases, and 21 bases separated the two germline ends. This CDR3 has 14 residues. The CDR3 region is CASSRNGGGMTQYF. The CDR3 nucleotides read TGTGCCAGCAGCCGAAACGGGGGCGGGATGACCCAGTACTTC.

At least ten counts were recorded for this clonotype. This chain links TRBV7-9 with TRBJ2-7; TRBD1 might be the D (6 bases). The CDR3 consists of 16 residues. Germline-derived CDR1 and CDR2 are SEHNR and FQNEAQ (reference sequence). Between the trimmed V and J ends, which lost 3 bases and 0 bases, there was a span of 15 bases. CDR3 loop: CASSFGDTQRSYEQYF. In DNA, the CDR3 is TGTGCCAGCAGCTTTGGGGACACTCAACGCTCCTACGAGCAGTACTTC.

This clonotype was seen ten or more times. The chain carries TRBV5-1 and TRBJ2-2; D is unresolved. The CDR3 contains 17 residues. Trimming stripped 4 bases from V and 0 bases from J, with 16 bases between. Germline CDR1 is SGHRS and CDR2 is YFSETQ. CDR3 loop: CASSGSPGRPNTGELFF. CDR3 nucleotide sequence: TGCGCCAGCAGCGGTAGTCCGGGCCGACCGAACACCGGGGAGCTGTTTTTT.

This chain joins TRBV19 and TRBJ2-1; 8 bases line up with TRBD1. This CDR3 is built from 13 residues. In germline, CDR1 is LNHDA, CDR2 SQIVND (reference sequence). V trimming: 7 bases; J trimming: 13 bases; junction bases outside the gene matches: 12. The CDR3 sequence: CASNHGQGATQFF. CDR3 DNA: TGTGCCAGTAACCACGGACAGGGCGCCACTCAGTTCTTC.

A few counts support this clonotype. This chain joins TRBV20-1 and TRBJ1-2; TRBD1 matches 8 bases. The CDR3 covers 12 residues. V lost 4 bases and J lost 6; bases outside the gene matches: 4. Germline V lookup: CDR1 DFQATT, CDR2 SNEGSKA (reference sequence). The CDR3 sequence: CSATGGVDGYTF. CDR3 in DNA: TGCAGTGCTACAGGGGGCGTAGATGGCTACACCTTC.

There are many counts of this clonotype. This chain's CDR3 is CASSFRTADYEQYF. The DNA for the CDR3 is TGTGCCAGCAGCTTTAGGACCGCAGATTACGAGCAGTACTTC. This rearrangement joins TRBV5-6 to TRBJ2-7; D is unclear. Germline CDR1 reads SGHDT; CDR2 reads YYEEEE. The CDR3 spans 14 residues. V was cut by 2 bases and J by 4 bases, with 13 bases left in between. The entire variable domain, with the rest obtained from reference TRBV5-6 and TRBJ2-7, is as follows: DAGVTQSPTHLIKTRGQQVTLRCSPKSGHDTVSWYQQALGQGPQFIFQYYEEEERQRGNFPDRFSGHQFPNYSSELNVNALLLGDSALYLCASSFRTADYEQYFGPGTRLTVT.

This clonotype appeared a few times. V usage is TRBV11-2 and J usage is TRBJ1-1; no firm D call. The germline V gene has CDR1 SGHAT and CDR2 FQNNGV. The V gene lost 0 bases and the J gene lost 1 base, with 12 bases spanning the gap. The CDR3 loop spans 16 amino acids. In DNA, the CDR3 is TGTGCCAGCAGCTTAGATCGGGCGGTTACGAACACTGAAGCTTTCTTT. Translation: CASSLDRAVTNTEAFF.

This clonotype was counted ten times or more. This chain links TRBV15 with TRBJ2-3, with D perhaps matching TRBD1 or TRBD2 (5 bases each). CDR3 length: 12 residues. Trimming stripped 2 bases from V and 9 bases from J, with 9 bases between. From germline, CDR1 is LNHNV and CDR2 YYDKDF (reference sequence). The CDR3, as DNA: TGTGCCACCAGCAGATCCGGGACCACGCAGTATTTT. It encodes CATSRSGTTQYF.

CDR3: CASSFSGWGQPQHF. In DNA form, the CDR3 reads TGTGCCAGCAGCTTCTCAGGGTGGGGTCAGCCCCAGCATTTT. V is TRBV7-6 and J is TRBJ1-5, with D perhaps matching TRBD1 (5 bases). CDR1 is SGHVS, CDR2 FNYEAQ, per germline. V dropped 3 bases and J dropped 6 bases, with 12 bases sitting between them. The CDR3 has 14 residues.

This clonotype was counted ten times or more. V is TRBV29-1 and J is TRBJ2-5, with D perhaps TRBD1 (6 bases). This CDR3 is 13 amino acids long. V shed 2 bases and J shed 3 bases, with 10 bases lying between them. CDR1 SQVTM and CDR2 ANQGSEA come from the germline V gene. DNA for the CDR3: TGCAGCGTTGAACGGACAGCAAAAGAGACCCAGTACTTC. Protein sequence: CSVERTAKETQYF.

This chain connects TRBV12-3 or TRBV12-4 to TRBJ2-3; D call uncertain. V lost 5 bases and J lost 8, with 14 bases in between. This CDR3 region has 13 residues. The CDR3: CASSPTPRPTQYF. DNA for the CDR3: TGTGCCAGCAGTCCCACCCCTAGGCCTACGCAGTATTTT.

The chain joins TRBV2 to TRBJ1-2, with a possible D match to TRBD1 (5 bases). The CDR3 has 12 residues. The V gene's germline CDR1 is SNHLY and CDR2 FYNNEI. V lost 2 bases and J lost 8, with 9 bases in between. Here the CDR3 reads CASSEQGGGYTF. The DNA of the CDR3 is TGTGCCAGCAGTGAACAGGGAGGAGGCTACACCTTC. The full variable domain, its missing parts supplied by reference TRBV2 and TRBJ1-2, is EPEVTQTPSHQVTQMGQEVILRCVPISNHLYFYWYRQILGQKVEFLVSFYNNEISEKSEIFDDQFSVERPDGSNFTLKIRSTKLEDSAMYFCASSEQGGGYTFGSGTRLTVV.

In DNA form, the CDR3 reads TGTGCCAGCAGCCCACAGGGGTTTGGGGACGAGCAGTACTTC. Translated: CASSPQGFGDEQYF. The J gene is TRBJ2-7, the V gene TRBV7-3; 7 bases are a match to TRBD1. The CDR3 sequence is 14 residues long. The germline V gene has CDR1 SGHTA and CDR2 FQGTGA. Unmatched junction bases numbered 9, after V lost 5 bases and J lost 5 bases.